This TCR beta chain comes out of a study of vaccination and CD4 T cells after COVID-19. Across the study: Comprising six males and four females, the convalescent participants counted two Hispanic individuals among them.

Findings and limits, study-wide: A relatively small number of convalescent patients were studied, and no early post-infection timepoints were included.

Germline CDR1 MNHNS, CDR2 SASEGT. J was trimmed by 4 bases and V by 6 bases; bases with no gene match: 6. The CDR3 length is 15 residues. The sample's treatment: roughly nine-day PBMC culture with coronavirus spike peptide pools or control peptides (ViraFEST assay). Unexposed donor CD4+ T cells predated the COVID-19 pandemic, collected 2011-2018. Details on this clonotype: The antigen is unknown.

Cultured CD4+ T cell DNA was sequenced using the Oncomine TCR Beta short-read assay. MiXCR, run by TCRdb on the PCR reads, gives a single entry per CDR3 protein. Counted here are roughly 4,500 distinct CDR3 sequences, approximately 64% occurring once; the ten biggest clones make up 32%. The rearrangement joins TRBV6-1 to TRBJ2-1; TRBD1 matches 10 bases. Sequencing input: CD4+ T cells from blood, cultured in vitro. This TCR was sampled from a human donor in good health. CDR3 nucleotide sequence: TGTGCCAGCAGCGTGACAGGGGGCGGTTACAATGAGCAGTTCTTC. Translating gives CASSVTGGGYNEQFF.